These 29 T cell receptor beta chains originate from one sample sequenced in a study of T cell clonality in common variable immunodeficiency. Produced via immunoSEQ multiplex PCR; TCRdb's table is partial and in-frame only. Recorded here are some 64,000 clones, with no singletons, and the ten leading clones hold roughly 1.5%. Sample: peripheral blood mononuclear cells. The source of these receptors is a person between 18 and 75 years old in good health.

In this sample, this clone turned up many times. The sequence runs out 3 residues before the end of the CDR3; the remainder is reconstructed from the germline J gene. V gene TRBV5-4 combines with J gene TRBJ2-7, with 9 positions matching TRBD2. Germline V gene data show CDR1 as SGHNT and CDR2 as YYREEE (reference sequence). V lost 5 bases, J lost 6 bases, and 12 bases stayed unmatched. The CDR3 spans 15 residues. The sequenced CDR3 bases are TGTGCCAGCAGTCGGGGGCTAGCGGGGAACGGCGAG. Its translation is CASSRGLAGNGE. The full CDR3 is CASSRGLAGNGEQYF.

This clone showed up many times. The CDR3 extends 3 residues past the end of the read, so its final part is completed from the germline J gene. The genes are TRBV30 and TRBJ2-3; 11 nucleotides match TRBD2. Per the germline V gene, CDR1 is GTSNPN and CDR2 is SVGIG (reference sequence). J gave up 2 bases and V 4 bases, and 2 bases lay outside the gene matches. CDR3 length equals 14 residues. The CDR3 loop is CAWNSGRDTDTQYF. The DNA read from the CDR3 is TGTGCCTGGAATAGCGGGAGGGACACAGATACG.

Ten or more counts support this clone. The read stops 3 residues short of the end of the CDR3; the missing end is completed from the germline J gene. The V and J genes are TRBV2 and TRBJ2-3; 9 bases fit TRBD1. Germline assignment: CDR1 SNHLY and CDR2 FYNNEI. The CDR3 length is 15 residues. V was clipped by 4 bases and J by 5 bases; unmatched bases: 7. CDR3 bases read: TGTGCCAGCAGTGGAGGGACAGGGTCTATAGATACG. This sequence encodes CASSGGTGSIDT. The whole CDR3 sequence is CASSGGTGSIDTQYF. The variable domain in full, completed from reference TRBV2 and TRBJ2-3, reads EPEVTQTPSHQVTQMGQEVILRCVPISNHLYFYWYRQILGQKVEFLVSFYNNEISEKSEIFDDQFSVERPDGSNFTLKIRSTKLEDSAMYFCASSGGTGSIDTQYFGPGTRLTVL.

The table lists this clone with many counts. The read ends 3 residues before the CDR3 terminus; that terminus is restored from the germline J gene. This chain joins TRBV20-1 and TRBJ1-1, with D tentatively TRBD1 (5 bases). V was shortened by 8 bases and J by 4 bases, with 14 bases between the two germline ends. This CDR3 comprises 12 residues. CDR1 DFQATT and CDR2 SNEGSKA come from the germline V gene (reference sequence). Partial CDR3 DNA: TGCAGTCCTAAACGCGGGGGCACTGAA. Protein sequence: CSPKRGGTE. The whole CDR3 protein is CSPKRGGTEAFF.

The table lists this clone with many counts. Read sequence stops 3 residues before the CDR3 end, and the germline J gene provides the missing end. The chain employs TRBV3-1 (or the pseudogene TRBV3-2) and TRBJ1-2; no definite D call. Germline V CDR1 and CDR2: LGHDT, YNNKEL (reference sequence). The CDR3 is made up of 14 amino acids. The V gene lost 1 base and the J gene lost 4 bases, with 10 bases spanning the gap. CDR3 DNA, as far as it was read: TGTGCCAGCAGCCAAGGAGGGCAGCCCTATGGC. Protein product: CASSQGGQPYG. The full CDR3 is CASSQGGQPYGYTF.

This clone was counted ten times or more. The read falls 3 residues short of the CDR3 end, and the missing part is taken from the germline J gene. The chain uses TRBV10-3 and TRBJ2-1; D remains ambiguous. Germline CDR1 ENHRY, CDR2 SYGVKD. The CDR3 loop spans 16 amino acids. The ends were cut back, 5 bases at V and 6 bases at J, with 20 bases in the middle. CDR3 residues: CAISRSGSNSGNEQFF. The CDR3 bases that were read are TGTGCCATCAGTAGGTCCGGCTCCAACTCAGGCAATGAG.

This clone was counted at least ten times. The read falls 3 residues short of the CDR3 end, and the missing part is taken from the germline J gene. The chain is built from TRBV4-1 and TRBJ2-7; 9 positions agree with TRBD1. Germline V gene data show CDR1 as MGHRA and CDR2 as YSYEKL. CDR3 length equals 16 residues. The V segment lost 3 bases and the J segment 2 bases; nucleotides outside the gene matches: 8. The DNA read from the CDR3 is TGCGCCAGCAGCCACACGACAGGGGGAGCCGCCTACGAG. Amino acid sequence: CASSHTTGGAAYE. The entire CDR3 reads CASSHTTGGAAYEQYF.

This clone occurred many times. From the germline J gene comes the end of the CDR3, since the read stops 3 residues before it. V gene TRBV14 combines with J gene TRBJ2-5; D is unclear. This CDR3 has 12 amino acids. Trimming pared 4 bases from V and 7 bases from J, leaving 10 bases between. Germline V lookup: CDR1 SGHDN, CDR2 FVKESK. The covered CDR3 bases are TGTGCCAGCAGCCCTTTGAGAGGGACC. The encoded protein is CASSPLRGT. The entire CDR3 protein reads CASSPLRGTQYF.

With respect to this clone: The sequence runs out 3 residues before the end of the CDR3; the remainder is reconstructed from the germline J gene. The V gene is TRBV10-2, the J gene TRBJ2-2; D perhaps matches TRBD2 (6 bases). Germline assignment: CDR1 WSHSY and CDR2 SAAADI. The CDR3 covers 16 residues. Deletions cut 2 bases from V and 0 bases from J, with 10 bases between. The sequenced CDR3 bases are TGCGCCAGCAGTGAGGTCGGGACTCCGAACACCGGGGAG. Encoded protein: CASSEVGTPNTGE. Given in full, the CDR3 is CASSEVGTPNTGELFF.

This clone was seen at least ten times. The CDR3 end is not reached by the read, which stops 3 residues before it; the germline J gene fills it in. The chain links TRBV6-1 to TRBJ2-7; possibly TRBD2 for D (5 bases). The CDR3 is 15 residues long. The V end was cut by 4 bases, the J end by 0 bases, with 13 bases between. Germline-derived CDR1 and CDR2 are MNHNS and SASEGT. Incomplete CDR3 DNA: TGTGCCAGCAGTGGATTAGCGTTGAGCTCCTACGAG. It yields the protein CASSGLALSSYE. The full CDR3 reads CASSGLALSSYEQYF.

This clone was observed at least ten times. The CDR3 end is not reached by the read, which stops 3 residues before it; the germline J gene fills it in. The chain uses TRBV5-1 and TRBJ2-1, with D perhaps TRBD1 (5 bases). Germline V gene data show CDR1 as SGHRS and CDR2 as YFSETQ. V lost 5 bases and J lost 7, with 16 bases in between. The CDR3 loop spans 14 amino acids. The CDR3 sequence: CASRAGILVNEQFF. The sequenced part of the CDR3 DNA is TGCGCCAGCAGAGCAGGGATCCTCGTAAATGAG.

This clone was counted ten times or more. CDR3 sequence: CASRTEDYGYTF. The sequenced part of the CDR3 DNA is TGCGCCAGCAGGACAGAGGACTATGGC. This chain uses TRBV5-1 with TRBJ1-2; D perhaps matches TRBD1 (5 bases). The CDR3 goes on 3 residues after the read ends, and that part is filled in from the germline J gene. V was pared by 5 bases and J by 3 bases, with 8 bases between. This CDR3 is 12 amino acids long. Germline CDR1 is SGHRS and CDR2 is YFSETQ. The full variable domain, its missing parts supplied by reference TRBV5-1 and TRBJ1-2, is KAGVTQTPRYLIKTRGQQVTLSCSPISGHRSVSWYQQTPGQGLQFLFEYFSETQRNKGNFPGRFSGRQFSNSRSEMNVSTLELGDSALYLCASRTEDYGYTFGSGTRLTVV.

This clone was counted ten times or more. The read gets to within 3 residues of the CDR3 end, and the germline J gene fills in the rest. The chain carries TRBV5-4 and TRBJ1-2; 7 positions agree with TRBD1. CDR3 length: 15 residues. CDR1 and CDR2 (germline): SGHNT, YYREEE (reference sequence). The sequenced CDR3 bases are TGTGCCAGCCAAGCTTCTGGGACAGCTTTCTGGGGC. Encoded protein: CASQASGTAFWG. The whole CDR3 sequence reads CASQASGTAFWGYTF.

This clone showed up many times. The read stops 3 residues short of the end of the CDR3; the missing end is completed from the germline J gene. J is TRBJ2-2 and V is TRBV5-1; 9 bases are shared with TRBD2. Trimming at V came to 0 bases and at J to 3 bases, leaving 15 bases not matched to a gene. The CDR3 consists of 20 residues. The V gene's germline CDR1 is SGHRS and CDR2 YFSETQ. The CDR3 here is CASSLGLADISTKDTGELFF. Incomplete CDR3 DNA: TGCGCCAGCAGCTTGGGACTAGCGGATATCTCGACAAAGGACACCGGGGAG.

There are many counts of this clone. Incomplete CDR3 DNA: TGTGCCAGCAGAGGGCTGGAGAGGGAG. Amino acids: CASRGLERE. The CDR3 in full is CASRGLERELFF. The rearrangement uses TRBV7-6 and TRBJ2-2, with D unresolved. The read falls 3 residues short of the CDR3 end, and the missing part is taken from the germline J gene. The CDR3 is 12 residues long. Trimming pared 6 bases from V and 9 bases from J, leaving 11 bases between. Germline assignment: CDR1 SGHVS and CDR2 FNYEAQ.

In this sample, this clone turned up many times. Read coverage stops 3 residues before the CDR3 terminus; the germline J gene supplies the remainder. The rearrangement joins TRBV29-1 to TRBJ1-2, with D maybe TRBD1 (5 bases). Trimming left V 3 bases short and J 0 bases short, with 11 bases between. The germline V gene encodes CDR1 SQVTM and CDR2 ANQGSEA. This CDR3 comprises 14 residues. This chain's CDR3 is CSVDGRGANYGYTF. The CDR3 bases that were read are TGCAGCGTTGATGGGAGAGGGGCTAACTATGGC.

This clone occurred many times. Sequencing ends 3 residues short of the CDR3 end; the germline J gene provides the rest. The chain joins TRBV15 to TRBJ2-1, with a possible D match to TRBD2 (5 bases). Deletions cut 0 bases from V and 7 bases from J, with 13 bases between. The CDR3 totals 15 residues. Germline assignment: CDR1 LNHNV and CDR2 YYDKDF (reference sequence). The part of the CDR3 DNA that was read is TGTGCCACCAGCAGAGATAGCGTGCGTGGGAATGAG. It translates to CATSRDSVRGNE. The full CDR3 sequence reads CATSRDSVRGNEQFF.

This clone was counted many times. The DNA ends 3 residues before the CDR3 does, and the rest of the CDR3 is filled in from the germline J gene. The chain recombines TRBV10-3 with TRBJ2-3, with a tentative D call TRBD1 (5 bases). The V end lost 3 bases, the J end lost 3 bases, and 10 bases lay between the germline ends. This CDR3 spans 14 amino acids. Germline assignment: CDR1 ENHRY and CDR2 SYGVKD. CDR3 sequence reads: CAISEGVVTDTQYF. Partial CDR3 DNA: TGTGCCATCAGTGAAGGGGTAGTGACAGATACG.

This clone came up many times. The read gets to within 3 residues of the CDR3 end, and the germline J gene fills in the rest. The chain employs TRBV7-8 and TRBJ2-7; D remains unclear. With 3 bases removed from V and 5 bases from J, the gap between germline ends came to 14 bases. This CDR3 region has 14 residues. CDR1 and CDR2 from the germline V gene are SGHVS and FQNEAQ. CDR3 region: CASSFTEPGNEQYF. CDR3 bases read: TGTGCCAGCAGCTTTACCGAACCAGGTAACGAG.

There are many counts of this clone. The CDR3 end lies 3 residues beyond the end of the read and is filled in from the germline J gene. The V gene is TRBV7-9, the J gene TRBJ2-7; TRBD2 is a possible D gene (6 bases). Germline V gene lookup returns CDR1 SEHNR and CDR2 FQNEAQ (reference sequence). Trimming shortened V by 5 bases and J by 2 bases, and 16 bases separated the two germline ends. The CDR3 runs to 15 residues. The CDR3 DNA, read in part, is TGTGCCAGCAGCCAGTACGGGACTCCTACCTACGAG. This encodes CASSQYGTPTYE. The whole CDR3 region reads CASSQYGTPTYEQYF.

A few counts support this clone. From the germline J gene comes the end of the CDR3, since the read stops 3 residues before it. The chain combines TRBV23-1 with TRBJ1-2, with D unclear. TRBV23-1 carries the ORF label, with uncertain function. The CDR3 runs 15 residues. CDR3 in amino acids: CASSQILLGDYDYTF. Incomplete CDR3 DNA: TGCGCCAGCAGTCAAATCTTACTAGGAGACTACGAC.

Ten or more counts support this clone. The chain's CDR3 is CASSPSDRHTDTQYF. The sequenced part of the CDR3 DNA is TGTGCCAGCAGCCCCTCGGACAGGCACACAGATACG. The V gene is TRBV7-6, the J gene TRBJ2-3, with 7 bases aligning to TRBD1. The missing CDR3 end, 3 residues past where the read stops, is filled in from the germline J gene. Losses at the gene ends were 5 bases for V and 2 bases for J; bases not matched to a gene: 7. This CDR3 is 15 amino acids long. CDR1 and CDR2 from the germline V gene are SGHVS and FNYEAQ.

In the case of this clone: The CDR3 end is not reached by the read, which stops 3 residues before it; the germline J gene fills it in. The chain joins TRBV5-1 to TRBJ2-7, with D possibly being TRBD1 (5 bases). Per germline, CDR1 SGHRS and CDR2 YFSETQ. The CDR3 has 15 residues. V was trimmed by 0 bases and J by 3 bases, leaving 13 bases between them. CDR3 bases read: TGCGCCAGCAGCTTGGCGGCGGACACCTTCTACGAG. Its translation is CASSLAADTFYE. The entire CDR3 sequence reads CASSLAADTFYEQYF. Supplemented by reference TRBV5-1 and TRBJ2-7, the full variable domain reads KAGVTQTPRYLIKTRGQQVTLSCSPISGHRSVSWYQQTPGQGLQFLFEYFSETQRNKGNFPGRFSGRQFSNSRSEMNVSTLELGDSALYLCASSLAADTFYEQYFGPGTRLTVT.

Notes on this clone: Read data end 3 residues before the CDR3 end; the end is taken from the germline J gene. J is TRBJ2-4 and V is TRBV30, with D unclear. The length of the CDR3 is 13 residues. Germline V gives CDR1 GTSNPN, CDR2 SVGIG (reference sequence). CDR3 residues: CAWSVALPYGQYF. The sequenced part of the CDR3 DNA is TGTGCCTGGAGTGTAGCCCTACCCTATGGT.

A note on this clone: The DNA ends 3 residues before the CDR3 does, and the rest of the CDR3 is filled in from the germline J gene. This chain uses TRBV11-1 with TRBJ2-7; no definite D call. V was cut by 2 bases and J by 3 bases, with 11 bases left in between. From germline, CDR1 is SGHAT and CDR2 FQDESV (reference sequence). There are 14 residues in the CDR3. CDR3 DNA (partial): TGTGCCAGCAGCTTAATTGTCGGCGGCTACGAG. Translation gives CASSLIVGGYE. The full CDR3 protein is CASSLIVGGYEQYF.

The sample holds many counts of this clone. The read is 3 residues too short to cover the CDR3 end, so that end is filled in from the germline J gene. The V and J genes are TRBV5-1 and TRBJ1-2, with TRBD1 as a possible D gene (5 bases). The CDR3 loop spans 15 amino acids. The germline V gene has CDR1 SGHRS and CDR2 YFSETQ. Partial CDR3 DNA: TGCGCCAGCAGCTTGGCGACAGCCCGCTTGGGCGGC. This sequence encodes CASSLATARLGG. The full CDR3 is CASSLATARLGGYTF.

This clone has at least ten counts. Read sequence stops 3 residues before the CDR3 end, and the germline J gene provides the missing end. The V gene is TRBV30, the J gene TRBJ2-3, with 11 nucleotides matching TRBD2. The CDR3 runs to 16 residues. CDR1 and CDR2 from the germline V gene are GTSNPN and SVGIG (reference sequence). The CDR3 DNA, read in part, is TGTGCTTTCCCGAAGGTGGTAGCGGGAGGGGAAGATACG. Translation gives CAFPKVVAGGEDT. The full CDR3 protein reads CAFPKVVAGGEDTQYF.

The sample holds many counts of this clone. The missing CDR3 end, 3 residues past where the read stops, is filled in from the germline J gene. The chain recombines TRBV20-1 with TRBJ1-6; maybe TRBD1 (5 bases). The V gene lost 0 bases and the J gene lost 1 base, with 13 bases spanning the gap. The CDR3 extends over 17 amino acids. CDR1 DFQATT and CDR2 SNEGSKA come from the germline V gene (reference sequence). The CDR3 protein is CSARDLGRGSYNSPLHF. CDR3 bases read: TGCAGTGCTAGAGATTTAGGAAGGGGTTCCTATAATTCACCC.

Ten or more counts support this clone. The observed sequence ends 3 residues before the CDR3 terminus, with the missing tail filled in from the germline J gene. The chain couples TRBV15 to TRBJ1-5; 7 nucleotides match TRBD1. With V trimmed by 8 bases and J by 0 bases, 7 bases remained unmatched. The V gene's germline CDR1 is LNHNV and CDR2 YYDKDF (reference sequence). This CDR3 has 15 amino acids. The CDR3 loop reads CATLRDRNSNQPQHF. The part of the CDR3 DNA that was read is TGTGCCACCCTCCGGGACAGAAATAGCAATCAGCCC.